This T cell receptor (beta chain) was obtained from a study of identical twins. Germline V gene lookup returns CDR1 MNHEY and CDR2 SVGAGI. This CDR3 has 15 amino acids. J lost 8 bases, V lost 2 bases, and 4 bases had no gene match. This clonotype has just a few counts. What it binds is not known. Regarding the study as a whole: Invariant populations such as MAIT and iNKT cells could partly muddle zero-insertion analyses. It was out-of-frame TCR alpha sharing in monozygotic twins that models underestimated. Insertion counts were lower in abundant cord blood beta clonotypes, a trend that memory repertoires did not show.

Unique molecular identifiers were present on the cDNA, and a universal primer site came from template switching. TCRdb fed the 5' RACE reads into MiXCR, producing one record per CDR3 protein. The table has about 790,000 distinct CDR3 sequences, over 15% seen once. This sample also belongs to another study, concerning T cells expressing NK-cell markers.

The sequence was obtained from a woman aged 18-29 years in good health. The gene calls are TRBV6-5 and TRBJ2-1, with 12 nucleotides matching TRBD2. The sequenced sample was PBMCs. This CDR3 is CASSYRLAGVDEQFF. The CDR3, as DNA: TGTGCCAGCAGTTACCGACTAGCGGGAGTAGATGAGCAGTTCTTC.